What follows are 29 T cell receptor beta chains derived from one specimen sequenced in a study of cytomegalovirus exposure and HLA in healthy donors. The PCR contained 60 Vbeta and 13 Jbeta primers. Generated by immunoSEQ multiplex PCR, the TCRdb table keeps only in-frame clones and is missing some. Here the sample spans some 220,000 clones, about 80% being singletons. The sequenced sample was PBMCs. These receptors were collected from a woman between 40 and 50 years old in good health and CMV-seronegative.

The chain employs TRBV6-4 and TRBJ2-1; TRBD1 might be the D (6 bases). Germline CDR1 and CDR2: MRHNA and SNTAGT. V lost 5 bases to trimming and J lost 0 bases, with 11 bases between them. This CDR3 spans 15 amino acids. CDR3 nucleotide sequence: TGTGCCAGCAGTCCACAGGGCAGCTCCTACAATGAGCAGTTCTTC. It is translated as CASSPQGSSYNEQFF.

This clone was observed a few times. The J gene is TRBJ1-1, the V gene TRBV6-5; the D is unclear. Trimming cost V 5 bases and J 1 base, with 8 bases left between them. Germline CDR1 and CDR2: MNHEY and SVGAGI. The CDR3 totals 13 residues. CDR3 DNA: TGTGCCAGCAGTGCGAGTACGAACACTGAAGCTTTCTTT. Its protein is CASSASTNTEAFF.

The chain carries TRBV6-1 and TRBJ2-1; 9 nucleotides agree with TRBD2. The junction had 0 bases not matched to a gene; V was cut back by 1 base and J by 8 bases. Germline CDR1 reads MNHNS; CDR2 reads SASEGT. This CDR3 has 13 residues. The CDR3 is CASSEGGGDEQFF. CDR3 coding DNA: TGTGCCAGCAGTGAAGGCGGGGGGGATGAGCAGTTCTTC.

The genes are TRBV7-9 and TRBJ2-3; TRBD1 matches at 7 bases. V lost 2 bases and J lost 6; bases outside the gene matches: 5. CDR1 and CDR2 (germline): SEHNR, FQNEAQ (reference sequence). The CDR3 has 14 residues. Here the CDR3 reads CASSLKGAADTQYF. CDR3 bases: TGTGCCAGCAGCTTAAAGGGGGCCGCGGATACGCAGTATTTT.

The V gene is TRBV7-2, the J gene TRBJ2-7, with 11 positions matching TRBD2. Germline assignment: CDR1 SGHTA and CDR2 FQGNSA. This CDR3 has 15 residues. J gave up 5 bases and V 1 base, and 4 bases lay outside the gene matches. CDR3 in amino acids: CASSLVASGGHEQYF. CDR3 bases: TGTGCCAGCAGCTTAGTGGCTAGCGGGGGGCACGAGCAGTACTTC. The entire variable domain, with the rest obtained from reference TRBV7-2 and TRBJ2-7, is as follows: GAGVSQSPSNKVTEKGKDVELRCDPISGHTALYWYRQSLGQGLEFLIYFQGNSAPDKSGLPSDRFSAERTGGSVSTLTIQRTQQEDSAVYLCASSLVASGGHEQYFGPGTRLTVT.

The chain has TRBV2 and TRBJ2-7; 10 positions agree with TRBD2. CDR1 SNHLY and CDR2 FYNNEI come from the germline V gene. The CDR3 is made up of 15 amino acids. J gave up 0 bases and V 6 bases, and 5 bases lay outside the gene matches. The CDR3 loop reads CASRDLAGVSYEQYF. DNA of the CDR3: TGTGCCAGCAGGGATCTAGCGGGGGTCTCCTACGAGCAGTACTTC.

The chain links TRBV28 to TRBJ2-3; possible D gene TRBD2, 6 bases. CDR3 length: 13 residues. The V gene's germline CDR1 is MDHEN and CDR2 SYDVKM. Trimming removed 4 bases at V and 3 bases at J, with 8 bases between. The CDR3 loop reads CASSSRGTDTQYF. The CDR3, as DNA: TGTGCCAGCAGTTCCCGGGGGACAGATACGCAGTATTTT.

The chain employs TRBV19 and TRBJ2-5, with 8 nucleotides matching TRBD2. The V and J ends lost 2 bases and 5 bases, in that order; junction bases with no gene match: 16. Germline lookup yields CDR1 LNHDA and CDR2 SQIVND (reference sequence). There are 18 residues in the CDR3. CDR3 loop: CASSIRKRAGGTRETQYF. The DNA for the CDR3 is TGTGCCAGTAGTATAAGAAAACGGGCGGGGGGCACGCGGGAGACCCAGTACTTC.

About this clone: Within the sample, other DNA sequences also encode this same CDR3. This sequence joins TRBV30 and TRBJ2-2; D perhaps matches TRBD2 (5 bases). The CDR3 is made up of 12 amino acids. V lost 3 bases, J lost 7 bases, and 9 bases lay in between. The germline CDR1 and CDR2 sequences are GTSNPN and SVGIG (reference sequence). The CDR3 reads CAWSRGGGELFF. DNA for the CDR3: TGTGCCTGGAGCCGCGGAGGCGGGGAGCTGTTTTTT.

This clone has a handful of counts. This rearrangement joins TRBV5-6 to TRBJ2-2; perhaps TRBD2 as D (6 bases). The CDR3 length is 15 residues. Germline V gives CDR1 SGHDT, CDR2 YYEEEE. Trimming cost V 4 bases and J 9 bases, with 19 bases left between them. DNA for the CDR3: TGTGCCAGCAGCAACAGCCAGGTGCGGGGTCGGGAGCTGTTTTTT. This gives the protein CASSNSQVRGRELFF.

A few counts support this clone. The chain joins TRBV28 to TRBJ2-7; 9 bases align to TRBD1. CDR1 is MDHEN and CDR2 is SYDVKM in the germline V gene. Trimming at V came to 3 bases and at J to 4 bases, leaving 7 bases not matched to a gene. The CDR3 runs 15 residues. The CDR3 sequence is CASSLGGTGYYEQYF. The DNA of the CDR3 is TGTGCCAGCAGTTTGGGGGGGACAGGGTATTACGAGCAGTACTTC.

The chain joins TRBV7-8 to TRBJ1-4; D is ambiguous. Trimming stripped 1 base from V and 0 bases from J, with 6 bases between. CDR3 length equals 15 residues. The germline V gene has CDR1 SGHVS and CDR2 FQNEAQ. The CDR3, as DNA: TGTGCCAGCAGCTTAGACATTGCAACTAATGAAAAACTGTTTTTT. Its translation is CASSLDIATNEKLFF.

This clone has just one count. This chain joins TRBV7-9 and TRBJ2-7, with D perhaps matching TRBD2 (5 bases). Trimming took off 2 bases at V and 4 bases at J, with 6 bases between the two ends. This CDR3 is built from 12 residues. CDR1 and CDR2 from the germline V gene are SEHNR and FQNEAQ (reference sequence). The CDR3 nucleotides are TGTGCCAGCAGCTTAAGAGGGTACGAGCAGTACTTC. Translated: CASSLRGYEQYF.

V gene TRBV19 combines with J gene TRBJ2-1; TRBD2 matches 7 bases. The CDR3 loop spans 13 amino acids. Germline V gene lookup returns CDR1 LNHDA and CDR2 SQIVND (reference sequence). V shed 6 bases and J 5 bases; nucleotides not matched to a gene: 4. The CDR3 DNA reads as TGTGCCAGTAGCGGGGGGTGGCACAATGAGCAGTTCTTC. This gives the protein CASSGGWHNEQFF.

The chain joins TRBV29-1 to TRBJ2-1, with 8 bases lining up with TRBD2. The CDR3 covers 14 residues. The V gene end was trimmed by 0 bases and the J gene end by 10 bases; junction bases not matched to a gene: 8. Germline CDR1 SQVTM, CDR2 ANQGSEA. The CDR3, as DNA: TGCAGCGTTGAAGAGGCCGGGGGGGCCGACGAGCAGTTCTTC. Its protein product is CSVEEAGGADEQFF.

The V gene is TRBV6-5, the J gene TRBJ1-6, with 7 bases that match TRBD1. Germline trimming cut 7 bases from V and 7 bases from J; bases unmatched to any gene: 10. The CDR3 length is 15 residues. Germline lookup yields CDR1 MNHEY and CDR2 SVGAGI. The CDR3: CASTGARQGNSPLHF. The CDR3 region has the DNA TGTGCCAGCACTGGGGCTAGACAGGGAAATTCACCCCTCCACTTT.

This rearrangement joins TRBV30 to TRBJ1-3; D is uncertain. CDR1 GTSNPN and CDR2 SVGIG come from the germline V gene (reference sequence). V dropped 3 bases and J dropped 0 bases, with 6 bases sitting between them. This CDR3 has 13 residues. CDR3 residues: CAWSFSSGNTIYF. The DNA for the CDR3 is TGTGCCTGGAGCTTTAGCTCTGGAAACACCATATATTTT. Together with reference TRBV30 and TRBJ1-3, the CDR3 gives the full variable domain: SQTIHQWPATLVQPVGSPLSLECTVEGTSNPNLYWYRQAAGRGLQLLFYSVGIGQISSEVPQNLSASRPQDRQFILSSKKLLLSDSGFYLCAWSFSSGNTIYFGEGSWLTVV.

The chain couples TRBV5-6 to TRBJ2-7, with D perhaps matching TRBD1 (6 bases). This CDR3 spans 13 amino acids. Trimming removed 4 bases from V and 7 bases from J, with 15 bases in between. CDR1 is SGHDT and CDR2 is YYEEEE in the germline V gene. The CDR3 reads CASSNPPGEEQYF. The DNA of the CDR3 is TGTGCCAGCAGCAATCCACCAGGGGAAGAGCAGTACTTC.

Here the CDR3 reads CASSDGLITDTQYF. CDR3 in DNA: TGTGCCAGCAGCGACGGACTGATCACAGATACGCAGTATTTT. The rearrangement links TRBV7-3 to TRBJ2-3; the D gene is possibly TRBD2 (5 bases). Germline assignment: CDR1 SGHTA and CDR2 FQGTGA. V was clipped by 5 bases and J by 2 bases, with 11 bases between them. The CDR3 covers 14 residues.

This clone turned up a few times. This chain links TRBV6-5 with TRBJ1-1, with TRBD1 matching over 9 bases. The CDR3 totals 15 residues. The germline V gene encodes CDR1 MNHEY and CDR2 SVGAGI. V gave up 4 bases and J gave up 0 bases; unmatched junction bases: 3. The CDR3 DNA reads as TGTGCCAGCAGTTCTTGGACAGGGGTGAACACTGAAGCTTTCTTT. This gives the protein CASSSWTGVNTEAFF.

The rearrangement uses TRBV10-2 and TRBJ1-6; D is undetermined. The CDR3 length is 14 residues. Looked up from germline, CDR1 is WSHSY and CDR2 is SAAADI. The V and J ends lost 0 bases and 7 bases respectively, with 7 bases between them. CDR3 protein: CASSESMRNSPLHF. The CDR3 coding sequence is TGCGCCAGCAGTGAGTCGATGAGGAATTCACCCCTCCACTTT.

The chain carries TRBV29-1 and TRBJ1-4; 7 bases are shared with TRBD1. This CDR3 spans 13 amino acids. The J segment lost 8 bases and the V segment lost 5 bases, leaving 8 bases of the junction unmatched. Germline CDR1 is SQVTM and CDR2 is ANQGSEA. CDR3 in amino acids: CSVSRDSGEKLFF. In DNA, the CDR3 is TGCAGCGTTTCCCGGGACAGTGGAGAAAAACTGTTTTTT.

The count of this clone is one. This chain links TRBV11-3 with TRBJ1-6; 7 bases fit TRBD1. V gave up 3 bases and J gave up 8 bases; unmatched junction bases: 4. CDR3 length: 14 residues. The germline V gene has CDR1 SGHNT and CDR2 YENEEA. The CDR3 region is CASSFRTGDSPLHF. The CDR3 coding sequence is TGTGCCAGCAGCTTCCGAACAGGGGATTCACCCCTCCACTTT.

V usage is TRBV7-9 and J usage is TRBJ2-2, with a weak D call TRBD1 (5 bases). CDR1 is SEHNR, CDR2 FQNEAQ, per germline (reference sequence). Trimming removed 4 bases from V and 6 bases from J, with 18 bases in between. The CDR3 length is 16 residues. Here the CDR3 reads CASSSTGAPLAGELFF. The CDR3 DNA reads TGTGCCAGCAGCTCAACAGGAGCCCCTTTGGCCGGGGAGCTGTTTTTT. The whole variable domain, remainder taken from reference TRBV7-9 and TRBJ2-2, is DTGVSQNPRHKITKRGQNVTFRCDPISEHNRLYWYRQTLGQGPEFLTYFQNEAQLEKSRLLSDRFSAERPKGSFSTLEIQRTEQGDSAMYLCASSSTGAPLAGELFFGEGSRLTVL.

The rearrangement links TRBV2 to TRBJ2-1; 7 bases map to TRBD1. Per the germline V gene, CDR1 is SNHLY and CDR2 is FYNNEI. The V segment lost 6 bases and the J segment 6 bases; nucleotides outside the gene matches: 5. The CDR3 has 13 residues. The CDR3 protein is CASSDTGVNEQFF. DNA for the CDR3: TGTGCCAGCAGCGATACAGGGGTCAATGAGCAGTTCTTC. The variable domain in full, with the rest retrieved from reference TRBV2 and TRBJ2-1, is EPEVTQTPSHQVTQMGQEVILRCVPISNHLYFYWYRQILGQKVEFLVSFYNNEISEKSEIFDDQFSVERPDGSNFTLKIRSTKLEDSAMYFCASSDTGVNEQFFGPGTRLTVL.

The chain couples TRBV10-3 to TRBJ2-7, with a weak D call TRBD1 (5 bases). V was clipped by 3 bases and J by 2 bases, with 8 bases between them. This CDR3 is 13 amino acids long. The V gene's germline CDR1 is ENHRY and CDR2 SYGVKD. The CDR3 loop is CAISDRQTYEQYF. CDR3 nucleotides: TGTGCCATCAGTGATCGACAGACCTACGAGCAGTACTTC.

The CDR3 spells CASSAAPYEQYF. In DNA, the CDR3 is TGTGCCAGCAGCGCAGCGCCCTACGAGCAGTACTTC. The chain recombines TRBV7-8 with TRBJ2-7; D call uncertain. Trimming removed 5 bases from V and 2 bases from J, with 7 bases in between. Germline V gene data show CDR1 as SGHVS and CDR2 as FQNEAQ. The CDR3 has 12 residues.

V usage is TRBV27 and J usage is TRBJ2-5, with 9 nucleotides matching TRBD2. V lost 5 bases to trimming and J lost 1 base; unmatched junction nucleotides: 2. Germline loops: CDR1 MNHEY, CDR2 SMNVEV (reference sequence). The CDR3 extends over 14 amino acids. CDR3 DNA sequence: TGTGCCAGCAGTCGGACTAGCGCCCAAGAGACCCAGTACTTC. It codes for CASSRTSAQETQYF.

The rearrangement uses TRBV28 and TRBJ2-6, with D uncertain. Germline V gene sequence: CDR1 MDHEN, CDR2 SYDVKM. The CDR3 covers 14 residues. V was cut by 7 bases and J by 0 bases, with 7 bases left in between. The chain's CDR3 is CASKPFSGANVLTF. The DNA of the CDR3 is TGTGCCAGCAAGCCGTTCTCTGGGGCCAACGTCCTGACTTTC.